The TCR beta chain described here comes from a study of blood T cell repertoires in COVID-19. Study information: In each case, the material was cDNA or gDNA derived from T cells, B-cell-depleted T cells, or PBMCs.

This CDR3 region has 13 residues. Germline CDR1 is SQVTM and CDR2 is ANQGSEA. V was clipped by 4 bases and J by 5 bases; unmatched bases: 3. Authors' methods: Estimation of nucleated cell counts relied on the amplification of reference gene primers. Some clones are missing from TCRdb's copy, which holds only in-frame ones; the method was immunoSEQ multiplex PCR. From that table come the V and J calls and clone size; the DNA was used to work out D and trimming. The sample yields fewer than 200,000 clones, around four fifths seen once. The rearrangement joins TRBV29-1 to TRBJ2-2; 8 nucleotides agree with TRBD1. The clonotype comes from a woman older than 75 with COVID-19, enrolled during active disease. The specimen was peripheral blood. The DNA of the CDR3 is TGCAGCGTTGGACAGGGGAGGACCGGGGAGCTGTTTTTT. It translates to CSVGQGRTGELFF.